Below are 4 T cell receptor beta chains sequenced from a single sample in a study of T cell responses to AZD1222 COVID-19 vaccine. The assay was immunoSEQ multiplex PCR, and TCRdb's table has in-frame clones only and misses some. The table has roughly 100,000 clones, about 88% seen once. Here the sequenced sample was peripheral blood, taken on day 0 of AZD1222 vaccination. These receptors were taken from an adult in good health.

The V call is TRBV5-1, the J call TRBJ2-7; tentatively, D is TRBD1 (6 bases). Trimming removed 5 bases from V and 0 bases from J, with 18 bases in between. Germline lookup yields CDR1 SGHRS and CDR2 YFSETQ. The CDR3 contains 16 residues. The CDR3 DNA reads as TGCGCCAGCAGAGTCGTGGGGGCCCTTAGCTCCTACGAGCAGTACTTC. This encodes CASRVVGALSSYEQYF.

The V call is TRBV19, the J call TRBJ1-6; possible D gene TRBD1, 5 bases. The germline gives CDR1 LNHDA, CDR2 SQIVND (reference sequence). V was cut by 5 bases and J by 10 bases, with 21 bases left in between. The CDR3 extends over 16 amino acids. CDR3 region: CASSAETVIDRSPLHF. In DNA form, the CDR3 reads TGTGCCAGTAGTGCGGAGACAGTCATCGACCGCTCACCCCTCCACTTT.

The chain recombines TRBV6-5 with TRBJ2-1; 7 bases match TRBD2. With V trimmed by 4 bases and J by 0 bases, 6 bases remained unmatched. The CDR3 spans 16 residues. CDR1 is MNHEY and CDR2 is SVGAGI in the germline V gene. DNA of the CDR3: TGTGCCAGCAGTTCGTGGGGCGGGAGCTCCTACAATGAGCAGTTCTTC. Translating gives CASSSWGGSSYNEQFF.

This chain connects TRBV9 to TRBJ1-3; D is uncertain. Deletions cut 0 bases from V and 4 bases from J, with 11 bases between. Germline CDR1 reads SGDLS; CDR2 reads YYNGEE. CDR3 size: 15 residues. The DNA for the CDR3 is TGTGCCAGCAGCGTAGCCGCAGGTTCCGGAAACACCATATATTTT. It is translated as CASSVAAGSGNTIYF. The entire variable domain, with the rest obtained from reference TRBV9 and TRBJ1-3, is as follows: DSGVTQTPKHLITATGQRVTLRCSPRSGDLSVYWYQQSLDQGLQFLIQYYNGEERAKGNILERFSAQQFPDLHSELNLSSLELGDSALYFCASSVAAGSGNTIYFGEGSWLTVV.